The 9 T cell receptor beta chains below come from one sample, sequenced in a study of shared clonotypes between healthy human individuals. Measured with immunoSEQ multiplex PCR; TCRdb has only the in-frame clones, and not every one. Found here are 300,000 to 400,000 clones, over 65% of them singletons; the top ten hold under 13%. The specimen sequenced was memory CD4+ T cells sorted from blood. Documented subset: CD45RA-negative fraction. The receptor source for this set is a young man in good health.

The rearrangement joins TRBV6-1 to TRBJ2-1, with D uncertain. The CDR3 sequence is 12 residues long. Trimming took 4 bases from V and 10 from J, leaving 11 bases between them. Germline CDR1 and CDR2: MNHNS and SASEGT. The CDR3 sequence: CASSARRTEQFF. For the CDR3, the DNA is TGTGCCAGCAGTGCTAGGAGAACCGAGCAGTTCTTC.

V is TRBV7-2 and J is TRBJ2-7; 8 bases agree with TRBD1. The length of the CDR3 is 14 residues. The V gene's germline CDR1 is SGHTA and CDR2 FQGNSA. With 5 bases clipped from V and 3 bases from J, the junction kept 6 bases outside the gene matches. This CDR3 reads CASSTGQGHYEQYF. Written as DNA, the CDR3 is TGTGCCAGCAGCACTGGACAGGGCCACTACGAGCAGTACTTC. The complete variable domain, with remaining parts taken from reference TRBV7-2 and TRBJ2-7, reads GAGVSQSPSNKVTEKGKDVELRCDPISGHTALYWYRQSLGQGLEFLIYFQGNSAPDKSGLPSDRFSAERTGGSVSTLTIQRTQQEDSAVYLCASSTGQGHYEQYFGPGTRLTVT.

This chain uses TRBV18 with TRBJ2-6; D may be TRBD1 (6 bases). V lost 1 base and J 2 bases, leaving 9 bases between the germline ends. The length of the CDR3 is 16 residues. CDR1 KGHSH and CDR2 LQKENI come from the germline V gene. The CDR3 nucleotides are TGTGCCAGCTCACCACTTTACAGGGCTGGGGCCAACGTCCTGACTTTC. It translates to CASSPLYRAGANVLTF.

V gene TRBV18 combines with J gene TRBJ1-1, with unresolved D. V was shortened by 3 bases and J by 3 bases, with 14 bases between the two germline ends. The CDR3 length is 15 residues. Germline V gene lookup returns CDR1 KGHSH and CDR2 LQKENI. The CDR3 loop reads CASSPTAVRDTEAFF. CDR3 in DNA: TGTGCCAGCTCACCCACCGCTGTTAGGGACACTGAAGCTTTCTTT.

V and J are TRBV6-1 and TRBJ2-5; no clear D. The V end was cut by 5 bases, the J end by 4 bases, with 5 bases between. Looked up from germline, CDR1 is MNHNS and CDR2 is SASEGT. This CDR3 has 11 residues. CDR3 DNA sequence: TGTGCCAGCAGTTCCTTAGAGACCCAGTACTTC. It yields the protein CASSSLETQYF.

The chain employs TRBV5-1 and TRBJ2-7; TRBD2 matches at 10 bases. J lost 2 bases, V lost 6 bases, and 11 bases had no gene match. Germline V gene data show CDR1 as SGHRS and CDR2 as YFSETQ. This CDR3 is 16 amino acids long. Written as DNA, the CDR3 is TGCGCCAGCAAACCGGGACTAGCGTCGACGGCCTACGAGCAGTACTTC. Encoded protein: CASKPGLASTAYEQYF.

This clone has a handful of counts. This chain joins TRBV14 and TRBJ2-3; 12 bases map to TRBD1. The trim removed 4 bases at V and 7 bases at J, leaving 6 bases unmatched. From germline, CDR1 is SGHDN and CDR2 FVKESK. This CDR3 region has 15 residues. The CDR3 loop is CASSRPGQGAYTQYF. DNA for the CDR3: TGTGCCAGCAGCCGACCGGGACAGGGGGCTTATACGCAGTATTTT.

The CDR3 region is CASSSQGEELYF. The CDR3 DNA is TGTGCCAGCAGTTCCCAGGGGGAGGAACTGTACTTC. This rearrangement joins TRBV2 to TRBJ2-7; tentatively, D is TRBD1 (7 bases). Germline CDR1 is SNHLY and CDR2 is FYNNEI. Trimming cost V 5 bases and J 12 bases, with 17 bases left between them. The CDR3 extends over 12 amino acids.

This clone was observed at least ten times. The chain links TRBV10-1 to TRBJ1-5; D is ambiguous. Trimming cost V 4 bases and J 3 bases, with 10 bases left between them. Germline-derived CDR1 and CDR2 are WNHNN and SYGVQD (reference sequence). The CDR3 is 14 residues long. CDR3: CASSGWLDNQPQHF. The CDR3 bases are TGCGCCAGCAGTGGGTGGTTGGACAATCAGCCCCAGCATTTT.